The clone carrying this T cell receptor (beta chain) has only one observation. The repertoire was sequenced with immunoSEQ multiplex PCR; TCRdb's copy has only in-frame clones and lacks some. This sample has 90,000 to 95,000 clones; about four fifths occur once, and the top ten carry 0.84%. This sample was included in a study of radiotherapy plus CTLA-4 blockade in lung cancer. CDR3 length equals 15 residues. Germline loops: CDR1 SGDLS, CDR2 YYNGEE. The ends lost 4 bases at V and 4 bases at J; junction bases unmatched: 8. This chain uses TRBV9 with TRBJ2-1; 7 nucleotides align to TRBD2. The sequence derives from a human donor with non-small cell lung cancer who had stable disease on radiotherapy plus ipilimumab. The sample here was peripheral blood, taken from a patient treated with radiotherapy plus ipilimumab. The CDR3, as DNA: TGTGCCAGCAGCCCCACTAGCGAGAATTACAATGAGCAGTTCTTC. This encodes CASSPTSENYNEQFF. The full variable domain, rest sourced from reference TRBV9 and TRBJ2-1, is DSGVTQTPKHLITATGQRVTLRCSPRSGDLSVYWYQQSLDQGLQFLIQYYNGEERAKGNILERFSAQQFPDLHSELNLSSLELGDSALYFCASSPTSENYNEQFFGPGTRLTVL.